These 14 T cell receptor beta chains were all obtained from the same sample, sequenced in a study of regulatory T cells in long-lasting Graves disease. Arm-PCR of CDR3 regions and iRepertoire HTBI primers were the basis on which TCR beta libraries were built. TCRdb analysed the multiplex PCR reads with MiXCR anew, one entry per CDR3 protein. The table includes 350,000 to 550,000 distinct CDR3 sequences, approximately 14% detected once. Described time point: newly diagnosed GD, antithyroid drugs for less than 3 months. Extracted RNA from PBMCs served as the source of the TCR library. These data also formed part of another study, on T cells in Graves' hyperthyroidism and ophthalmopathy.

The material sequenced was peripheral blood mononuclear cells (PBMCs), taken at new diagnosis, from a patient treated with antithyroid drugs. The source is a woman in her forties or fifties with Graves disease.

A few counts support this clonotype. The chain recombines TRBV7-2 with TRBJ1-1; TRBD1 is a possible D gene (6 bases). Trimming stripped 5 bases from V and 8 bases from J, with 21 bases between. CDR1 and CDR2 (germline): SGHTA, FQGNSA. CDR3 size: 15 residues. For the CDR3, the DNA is TGTGCCAGCAGCCCACAGGCAGGGGTCGGTTTGGAAGCTTTCTTT. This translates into CASSPQAGVGLEAFF.

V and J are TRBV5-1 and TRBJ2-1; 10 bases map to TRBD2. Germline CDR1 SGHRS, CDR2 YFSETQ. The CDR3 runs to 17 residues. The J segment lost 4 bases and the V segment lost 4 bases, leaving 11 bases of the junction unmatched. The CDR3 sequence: CASSPAASGSPYNEQFF. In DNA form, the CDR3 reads TGCGCCAGCAGCCCGGCAGCTAGCGGGAGTCCTTACAATGAGCAGTTCTTC.

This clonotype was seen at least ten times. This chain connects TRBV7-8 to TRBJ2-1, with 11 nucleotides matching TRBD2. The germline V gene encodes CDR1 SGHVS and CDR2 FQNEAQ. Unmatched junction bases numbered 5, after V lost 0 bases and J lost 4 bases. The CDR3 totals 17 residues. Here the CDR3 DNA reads TGTGCCAGCAGCTTAGCAACTAGCGGGAGCCAATACAATGAGCAGTTCTTC. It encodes CASSLATSGSQYNEQFF. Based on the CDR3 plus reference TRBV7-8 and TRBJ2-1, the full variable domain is GAGVSQSPRYKVAKRGQDVALRCDPISGHVSLFWYQQALGQGPEFLTYFQNEAQLDKSGLPSDRFFAERPEGSVSTLKIQRTQQEDSAVYLCASSLATSGSQYNEQFFGPGTRLTVL.

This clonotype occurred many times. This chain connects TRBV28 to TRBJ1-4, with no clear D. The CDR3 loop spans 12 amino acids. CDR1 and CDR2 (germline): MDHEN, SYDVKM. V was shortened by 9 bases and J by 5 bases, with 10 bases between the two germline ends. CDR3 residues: CASGAGNEKLFF. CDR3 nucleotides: TGTGCCAGTGGTGCGGGGAATGAAAAACTGTTTTTT.

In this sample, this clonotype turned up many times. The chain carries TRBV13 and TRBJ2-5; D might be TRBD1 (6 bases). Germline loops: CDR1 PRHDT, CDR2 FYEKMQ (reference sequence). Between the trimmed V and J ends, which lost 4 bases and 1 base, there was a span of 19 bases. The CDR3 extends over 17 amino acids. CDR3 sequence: CASSSLQGRITQETQYF. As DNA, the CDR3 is TGTGCCAGCAGCTCTCTTCAGGGGAGAATTACCCAAGAGACCCAGTACTTC.

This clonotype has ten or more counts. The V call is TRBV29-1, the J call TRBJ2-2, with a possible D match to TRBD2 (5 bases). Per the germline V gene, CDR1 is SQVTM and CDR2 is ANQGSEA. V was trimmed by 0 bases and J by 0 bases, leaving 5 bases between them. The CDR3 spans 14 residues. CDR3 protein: CSVEEGANTGELFF. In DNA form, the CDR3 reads TGCAGCGTTGAAGAGGGAGCGAACACCGGGGAGCTGTTTTTT.

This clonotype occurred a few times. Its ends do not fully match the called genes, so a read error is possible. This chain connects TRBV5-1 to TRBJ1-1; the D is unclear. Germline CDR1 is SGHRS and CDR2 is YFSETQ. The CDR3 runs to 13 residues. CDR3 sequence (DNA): TGTGCCAGCAGCTTGATGCAGTTTGACTCTCCTTTCTTT. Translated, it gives CASSLMQFDSPFF.

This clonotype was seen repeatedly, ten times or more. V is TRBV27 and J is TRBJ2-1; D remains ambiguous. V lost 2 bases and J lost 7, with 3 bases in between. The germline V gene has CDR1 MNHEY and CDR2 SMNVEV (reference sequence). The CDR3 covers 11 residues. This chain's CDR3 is CASSLKNEQFF. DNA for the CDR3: TGTGCCAGCAGTTTAAAAAATGAGCAGTTCTTC.

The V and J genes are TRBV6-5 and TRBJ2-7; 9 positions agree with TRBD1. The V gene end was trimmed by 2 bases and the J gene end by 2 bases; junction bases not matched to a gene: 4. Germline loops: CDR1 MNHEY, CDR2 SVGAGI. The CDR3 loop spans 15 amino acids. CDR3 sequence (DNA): TGTGCCAGCAGTTACGACCGGGACAGGGCCTACGAGCAGTACTTC. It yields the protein CASSYDRDRAYEQYF.

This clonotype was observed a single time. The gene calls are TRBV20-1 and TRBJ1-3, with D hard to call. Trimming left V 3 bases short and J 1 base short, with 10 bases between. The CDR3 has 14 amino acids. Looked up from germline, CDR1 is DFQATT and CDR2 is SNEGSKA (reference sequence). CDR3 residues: CSASHWDSGNTIYF. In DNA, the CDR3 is TGCAGTGCTAGTCATTGGGATTCTGGAAACACCATATATTTT.

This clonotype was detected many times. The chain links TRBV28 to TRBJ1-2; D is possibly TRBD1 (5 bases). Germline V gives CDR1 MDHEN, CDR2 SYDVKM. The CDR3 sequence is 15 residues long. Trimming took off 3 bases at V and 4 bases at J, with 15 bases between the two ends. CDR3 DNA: TGTGCCAGCAGTTTCCCCTCCGGGGGAGGCTATGGCTACACCTTC. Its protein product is CASSFPSGGGYGYTF.

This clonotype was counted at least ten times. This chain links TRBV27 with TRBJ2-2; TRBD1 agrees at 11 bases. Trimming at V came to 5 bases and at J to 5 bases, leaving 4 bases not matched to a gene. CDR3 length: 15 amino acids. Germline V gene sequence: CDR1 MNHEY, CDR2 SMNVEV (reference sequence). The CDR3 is CASSRGQGVTGELFF. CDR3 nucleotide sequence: TGTGCCAGCAGTAGGGGACAGGGGGTAACCGGGGAGCTGTTTTTT.

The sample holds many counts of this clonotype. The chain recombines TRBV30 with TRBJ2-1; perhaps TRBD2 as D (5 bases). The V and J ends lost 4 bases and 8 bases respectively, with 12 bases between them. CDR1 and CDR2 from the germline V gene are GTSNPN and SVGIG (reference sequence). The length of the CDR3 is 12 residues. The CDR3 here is CAWTSLGDEQFF. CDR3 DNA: TGTGCCTGGACCAGCCTCGGGGATGAGCAGTTCTTC.

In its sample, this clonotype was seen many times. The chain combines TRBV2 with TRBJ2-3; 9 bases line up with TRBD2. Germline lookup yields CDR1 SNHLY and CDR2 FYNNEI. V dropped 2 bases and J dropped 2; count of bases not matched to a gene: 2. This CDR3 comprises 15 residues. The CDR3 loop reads CASSELAGNTDTQYF. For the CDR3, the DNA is TGTGCCAGCAGTGAACTAGCGGGGAACACAGATACGCAGTATTTT.